These 27 T cell receptor beta chains came from one sample sequenced in a study of blood T cells in healthy people across ages. Combining a sample-barcoded 5' primer with a J-beta primer mix, a second PCR ran for roughly 6 to 11 cycles. TCRdb re-called the 5' RACE reads through MiXCR, storing one row per CDR3 protein. The sample shows some 1.5 million distinct CDR3 sequences, 28% of them seen only once. The specimen sequenced was blood. The receptors stem from a woman aged 25 to 39 in good health.

This clonotype appeared a few times. The V gene is TRBV5-1, the J gene TRBJ2-3, with D possibly being TRBD1 or TRBD2 (5 bases each). The germline gives CDR1 SGHRS, CDR2 YFSETQ. CDR3 size: 13 residues. Trimming removed 7 bases from V and 5 bases from J, with 14 bases in between. The CDR3 loop is CASYAGGEDTQYF. CDR3 nucleotides: TGCGCCAGCTATGCTGGGGGTGAAGATACGCAGTATTTT. Full variable domain (remainder filled in from reference TRBV5-1 and TRBJ2-3): KAGVTQTPRYLIKTRGQQVTLSCSPISGHRSVSWYQQTPGQGLQFLFEYFSETQRNKGNFPGRFSGRQFSNSRSEMNVSTLELGDSALYLCASYAGGEDTQYFGPGTRLTVL.

This clonotype occurred many times. The V call is TRBV24-1, the J call TRBJ2-6; D gene uncertain. From germline, CDR1 is KGHDR and CDR2 SFDVKD. The CDR3 is 15 amino acids. Between the trimmed V and J ends, which lost 5 bases and 0 bases, there was a span of 7 bases. The CDR3 loop is CATSVYLSGANVLTF. As DNA, the CDR3 is TGTGCCACCAGTGTATACCTCTCTGGGGCCAACGTCCTGACTTTC.

This clonotype has more than one count but fewer than ten. An end of the junction does not agree with germline; a read error may underlie this. The V call is TRBV6-5, the J call TRBJ2-1, with D perhaps matching TRBD2 (7 bases). CDR3 size: 13 residues. Germline lookup yields CDR1 MNHEY and CDR2 SVGAGI. The CDR3 sequence is CACSARGANEQFF. The CDR3 coding sequence is TGTGCCTGCAGTGCCCGGGGGGCGAATGAGCAGTTCTTC.

This clonotype was detected only a few times. The rearrangement joins TRBV10-2 to TRBJ1-1; perhaps TRBD1 as D (6 bases). This CDR3 has 15 amino acids. Per the germline V gene, CDR1 is WSHSY and CDR2 is SAAADI. Trimming pared 8 bases from V and 6 bases from J, leaving 22 bases between. The CDR3 here is CASGVDQGISAEAFF. CDR3 nucleotide sequence: TGCGCCAGCGGCGTGGATCAGGGGATCAGCGCTGAAGCTTTCTTT.

V usage is TRBV7-6 and J usage is TRBJ2-1; TRBD2 agrees at 9 bases. Germline-derived CDR1 and CDR2 are SGHVS and FNYEAQ. V lost 1 base, J lost 7 bases, and 5 bases stayed unmatched. This CDR3 is 15 amino acids long. CDR3 protein: CASSLERLAENEQFF. CDR3 nucleotide sequence: TGTGCCAGCAGCTTAGAGAGACTAGCGGAGAATGAGCAGTTCTTC.

The genes are TRBV6-2 or TRBV6-3 and TRBJ2-2, with D hard to call. Per the germline V gene, CDR1 is MNHEY and CDR2 is SVGEGT. The CDR3 extends over 14 amino acids. Trimming took off 5 bases at V and 4 bases at J, with 11 bases between the two ends. CDR3 nucleotides: TGTGCCAGCAGTGACGTTTCCAGCACCGGGGAGCTGTTTTTT. The encoded protein is CASSDVSSTGELFF.

Only a few counts were recorded for this clonotype. DNA of the CDR3: TGTGCCAGCAGACTCGACAGGCCAACGAACACTGAAGCTTTCTTT. This gives the protein CASRLDRPTNTEAFF. The rearrangement joins TRBV28 to TRBJ1-1; D is possibly TRBD1 (6 bases). CDR3 size: 15 residues. V was pared by 6 bases and J by 1 base, with 15 bases between. CDR1 is MDHEN, CDR2 SYDVKM, per germline.

The chain employs TRBV5-6 and TRBJ1-5, with D hard to call. The CDR3 length is 15 residues. CDR1 is SGHDT, CDR2 YYEEEE, per germline. The germline V and J ends were trimmed by 2 bases and 0 bases, with 9 bases remaining between them. CDR3 loop: CASSFSPLSNQPQHF. The CDR3 nucleotides read TGTGCCAGCAGCTTTTCACCCCTTAGCAATCAGCCCCAGCATTTT.

The rearrangement joins TRBV5-5 to TRBJ2-7; a weak D match, TRBD1 (6 bases). CDR3 size: 12 residues. V gave up 2 bases and J gave up 8 bases, with 11 bases separating them. Germline V gene sequence: CDR1 SGHKS, CDR2 YYEKEE (reference sequence). CDR3 nucleotides: TGTGCCAGCAGCTTCAGACAGGCCAAGCAGTACTTC. This encodes CASSFRQAKQYF.

This clonotype was picked up many times. The V and J genes are TRBV28 and TRBJ1-2; D is perhaps TRBD1 (6 bases). V lost 6 bases and J 6 bases, leaving 11 bases between the germline ends. The CDR3 has 12 residues. CDR1 MDHEN and CDR2 SYDVKM come from the germline V gene. For the CDR3, the DNA is TGTGCCAGCAGCTCCGGGGGCAATGGCTACACCTTC. Translation: CASSSGGNGYTF.

This clonotype was seen more than once but under ten times. The V gene is TRBV4-3, the J gene TRBJ2-3, with TRBD2 identical over 9 bases. V trimming: 0 bases; J trimming: 1 base; junction bases outside the gene matches: 8. There are 18 residues in the CDR3. In germline, CDR1 is LGHNA, CDR2 YSLEER. CDR3 in amino acids: CASSQDLGREGRTDTQYF. For the CDR3, the DNA is TGCGCCAGCAGCCAAGATCTCGGGCGGGAGGGCCGCACAGATACGCAGTATTTT.

A remark on this clonotype: This may stem from a read error, because a much larger clone lies one nucleotide away. The CDR3 coding sequence is TGTGCCAGCAGCTTCCTTCTTAGTCAGGAGCGGTTCTTC. It encodes CASSFLLSQERFF. The rearrangement links TRBV7-3 to TRBJ2-1; unclear D gene. Per the germline V gene, CDR1 is SGHTA and CDR2 is FQGTGA. This CDR3 spans 13 amino acids.

This clonotype was seen more than once but under ten times. J is TRBJ1-2 and V is TRBV3-1; a weak D match, TRBD1 (5 bases). The CDR3 sequence is 13 residues long. Trimming pared 1 base from V and 3 bases from J, leaving 6 bases between. The germline gives CDR1 LGHDT, CDR2 YNNKEL (reference sequence). CDR3 sequence reads: CASSQGTHYGYTF. The CDR3 DNA follows: TGTGCCAGCAGCCAAGGGACACACTATGGCTACACCTTC. The complete variable domain, with remaining parts taken from reference TRBV3-1 and TRBJ1-2, reads DTAVSQTPKYLVTQMGNDKSIKCEQNLGHDTMYWYKQDSKKFLKIMFSYNNKELIINETVPNRFSPKSPDKAHLNLHINSLELGDSAVYFCASSQGTHYGYTFGSGTRLTVV.

CDR3 region: CASSPPSWTNEKLFF. CDR3 bases: TGTGCCAGCTCACCACCGTCTTGGACTAATGAAAAACTGTTTTTT. The chain has TRBV18 and TRBJ1-4, with D uncertain. V shed 0 bases and J shed 2 bases, with 7 bases lying between them. Germline V gives CDR1 KGHSH, CDR2 LQKENI. The CDR3 covers 15 residues.

This sequence joins TRBV2 and TRBJ2-5; 8 bases line up with TRBD1. CDR3 length: 13 amino acids. Germline CDR1 and CDR2: SNHLY and FYNNEI. V gave up 4 bases and J gave up 8 bases; unmatched junction bases: 6. The CDR3: CASSGQGMATQYF. The CDR3 nucleotides read TGTGCCAGCAGTGGACAGGGGATGGCCACCCAGTACTTC.

This clonotype was observed many times. The chain links TRBV7-2 to TRBJ2-7; possible D gene TRBD2, 6 bases. V shed 4 bases and J shed 2 bases, with 15 bases lying between them. CDR3 length: 15 residues. Germline loops: CDR1 SGHTA, CDR2 FQGNSA. The CDR3 region has the DNA TGTGCCAGCAGCTCGTCGGGCGGGGACCCCTACGAGCAGTACTTC. Protein: CASSSSGGDPYEQYF. Full variable domain (outside the CDR3, taken from reference TRBV7-2 and TRBJ2-7): GAGVSQSPSNKVTEKGKDVELRCDPISGHTALYWYRQSLGQGLEFLIYFQGNSAPDKSGLPSDRFSAERTGGSVSTLTIQRTQQEDSAVYLCASSSSGGDPYEQYFGPGTRLTVT.

Comment on this clonotype: A junction end diverges from the germline sequence, so it may reflect a read error. The V and J genes are TRBV9 and TRBJ2-7, with D possibly TRBD2 on 5 matching bases. The CDR3 extends over 16 amino acids. Germline CDR1 and CDR2: SGDLS and YYNGEE. DNA of the CDR3: TGTGCCTGCAGCGTAGCCGTGGACTCACGAACCTACGAGCAGTACTTC. This encodes CACSVAVDSRTYEQYF.

The rearrangement links TRBV28 to TRBJ2-1; D is undetermined. The length of the CDR3 is 17 residues. Germline V gene sequence: CDR1 MDHEN, CDR2 SYDVKM. Trimming left V 5 bases short and J 5 bases short, with 22 bases between. DNA for the CDR3: TGTGCCAGCAGTACCATATATCTAGGGTGGGCCCACAATGAGCAGTTCTTC. Its translation is CASSTIYLGWAHNEQFF.

Of note for this clonotype: One junction end disagrees with the germline gene, perhaps due to a read error. V and J are TRBV19 and TRBJ1-2, with 7 bases identical to TRBD1. The CDR3 extends over 15 amino acids. Germline lookup yields CDR1 LNHDA and CDR2 SQIVND (reference sequence). The CDR3, as DNA: TGTACCAGTAGTATTGGACAGGCCCGGACCTATGGCTACACCTTC. Amino acid sequence: CTSSIGQARTYGYTF.

The rearrangement joins TRBV15 to TRBJ1-6; D uncertain. Per germline, CDR1 LNHNV and CDR2 YYDKDF (reference sequence). The germline V and J ends were trimmed by 0 bases and 2 bases, with 11 bases remaining between them. This CDR3 spans 17 amino acids. The DNA for the CDR3 is TGTGCCACCAGCAGAGAGCTAGGAGGAACCTATAATTCACCCCTCCACTTT. It specifies CATSRELGGTYNSPLHF.

V usage is TRBV9 and J usage is TRBJ1-6; D may be TRBD1 (5 bases). This CDR3 region has 16 residues. Germline V gene sequence: CDR1 SGDLS, CDR2 YYNGEE. V lost 0 bases and J 1 base, leaving 8 bases between the germline ends. CDR3 DNA sequence: TGTGCCAGCAGCGTAGAAGAGGGGTCCTATAATTCACCCCTCCACTTT. Its protein product is CASSVEEGSYNSPLHF. Based on the CDR3 plus reference TRBV9 and TRBJ1-6, the full variable domain is DSGVTQTPKHLITATGQRVTLRCSPRSGDLSVYWYQQSLDQGLQFLIQYYNGEERAKGNILERFSAQQFPDLHSELNLSSLELGDSALYFCASSVEEGSYNSPLHFGNGTRLTVT.

This clonotype showed up just a few times. A much larger clone is a single base away; this may be a read error. The rearrangement links TRBV12-3 or TRBV12-4 to TRBJ1-2, with no clear D. The CDR3 totals 12 residues. CDR3 nucleotide sequence: TGTGCCAGCAGTGGACGCTACTATGGCTGCACCTTC. It codes for CASSGRYYGCTF.

This clonotype was observed many times. The chain combines TRBV10-1 with TRBJ2-7; no clear D gene. V dropped 2 bases and J dropped 3 bases, with 8 bases sitting between them. The CDR3 sequence is 13 residues long. Germline lookup yields CDR1 WNHNN and CDR2 SYGVQD (reference sequence). CDR3 amino acids: CASSEGTDYEQYF. For the CDR3, the DNA is TGCGCCAGCAGTGAGGGCACCGACTACGAGCAGTACTTC.

This clonotype showed up just a few times. The V call is TRBV3-1, the J call TRBJ2-5; 8 nucleotides match TRBD2. Per germline, CDR1 LGHDT and CDR2 YNNKEL (reference sequence). The CDR3 spans 17 residues. V was clipped by 1 base and J by 5 bases; unmatched bases: 12. The CDR3 here is CASSQGVLVAGSETQYF. In DNA form, the CDR3 reads TGTGCCAGCAGCCAAGGGGTTTTGGTAGCGGGGTCGGAGACCCAGTACTTC.

The chain employs TRBV7-2 and TRBJ2-2; 7 positions match TRBD1. J lost 4 bases, V lost 5 bases, and 4 bases had no gene match. Per the germline V gene, CDR1 is SGHTA and CDR2 is FQGNSA. The length of the CDR3 is 14 residues. The CDR3 spells CASSPGQPTGELFF. The CDR3 coding sequence is TGTGCCAGCAGCCCGGGACAGCCCACCGGGGAGCTGTTTTTT.

This clonotype was seen a handful of times. The V call is TRBV10-3, the J call TRBJ1-1; 12 bases fit TRBD1. The V gene's germline CDR1 is ENHRY and CDR2 SYGVKD. V shed 6 bases, J shed 1 base, and the junction held 6 bases outside the gene matches. The CDR3 has 16 amino acids. In nucleotides, the CDR3 is TGTGCCATCAGCCCCGGGACAGGGGGCCGGAACACTGAAGCTTTCTTT. This gives the protein CAISPGTGGRNTEAFF.

The chain joins TRBV11-3 to TRBJ2-1; unclear D gene. The germline gives CDR1 SGHNT, CDR2 YENEEA. V lost 5 bases and J 8 bases, leaving 25 bases between the germline ends. The CDR3 runs 17 residues. The CDR3 DNA sequence: TGTGCCAGCAGCAAGCCCCAAGGTGCTCTAGGCTATGATGAGCAGTTCTTC. Its translation: CASSKPQGALGYDEQFF.